This T cell receptor beta chain derives from a study of blood T cells in healthy people across ages. This clonotype came up a few times. V lost 5 bases and J lost 7; bases outside the gene matches: 11. Looked up from germline, CDR1 is SGHAT and CDR2 is FQNNGV. The CDR3 contains 15 residues. Primers used in a second PCR of about 7 to 11 cycles were a sample-barcoded 5' primer and a J-beta primer mix. All cDNA molecules were each tagged by a template-switch adaptor with 12 random nucleotides. All samples gave at least 2.5 million CDR3-containing paired-end reads. TCRdb recomputed calls from the 5' RACE reads with MiXCR, one row per CDR3 protein. The sample shows around 1,000,000 distinct CDR3 sequences, under 30% of them seen only once. This sample was also put to use in a study of T cells of mothers and their children. That source notes: Reads recorded for TCR beta CDR3 numbered over 9.5 million per mother and approximately 3.2 million per child.

Source material: blood. This clonotype was obtained from a girl aged 2 to 10 in good health. The chain has TRBV11-2 and TRBJ2-1, with 7 bases aligning to TRBD2. CDR3 sequence reads: CASSGLVGVGNEQFF. CDR3 nucleotide sequence: TGTGCCAGCAGCGGACTAGTGGGGGTCGGGAATGAGCAGTTCTTC.